Here is one TCR beta chain with its context. Its antigen is as yet unknown. The data were taken from a study of beta chain features in type 1 diabetes. Study outcomes and limitations: These data did not resolve whether HLA type affects TCRB rearrangement.

Expressed TCRB transcripts were sequenced because the isolated RNA had all been reverse transcribed beforehand. Sequenced by immunoSEQ multiplex PCR; TCRdb stores in-frame clones only, minus some. The table shows about 290,000 clones, with about 8% occurring only once. Germline V gene data show CDR1 as KGHSH and CDR2 as LQKENI. V shed 5 bases and J 8 bases; nucleotides not matched to a gene: 9. CDR3 length: 15 residues. V usage is TRBV18 and J usage is TRBJ2-1; 10 bases map to TRBD2. The sequence was collected from a woman aged 18-29 years in good health. Sequenced material: central memory CD4+ T cells from blood. The CDR3 DNA is TGTGCCAGCTCATCTTCTAGCGGGAGTTCGGATGAGCAGTTCTTC. Amino acids: CASSSSSGSSDEQFF.